This TCR beta chain was profiled in a study of monozygotic twins with inflammatory bowel disease (dated by TCRdb to about 2019). In terms of the full investigation: The complete study included about 30 monozygotic twin pairs: 19 IBD-discordant Danish pairs and nine German pairs, of which four were IBD-concordant and five were IBD-discordant. The search for disease-associated traits relied mainly on comparing, within discordant pairs, IBD patients with their genetically identical healthy co-twins. Each individual had, on average, about 151 000 unique TCRalpha sequences and 181 000 unique TCRbeta sequences available for analysis. What the work shows at the level of the full study, not this receptor alone: The results gave no support for a single strong signal or clonotype linked to IBD. Repertoire similarity did not differ between concordant and discordant twins, which could be due to limited statistical power. The analysis was unable to tell different T cell subtypes apart. A decrease in TCRbeta repertoire diversity, as measured by inverse Simpson index, was observed in IBD patients compared with their healthy co-twins. Fewer clonotypes were shared with other individuals by IBD patients than by healthy twins, most markedly in patients showing signs of disease activity. Because patients received different immunosuppressive treatments, the repertoires may have picked up extra background noise and variability between individuals.

From each donor, an approximately 2.6 ml peripheral blood sample was collected into PAXgene tubes and kept at -80 degrees C. Total RNA was isolated from whole blood with the PAXgene blood miRNA kit on an automated QIAcube, without T cell sorting. Peripheral blood from monozygotic twin pairs, either concordant or discordant for inflammatory bowel disease, underwent deep TCRalpha and TCRbeta repertoire profiling that used unique molecular barcoding. Smoking habits were recorded for all twin pairs, and individuals were classified as current, former or never smokers. From cysteine to phenylalanine, the CDR3 is 15 amino acids long. No DNA is listed. From a lookup of the germline V gene, CDR1 and CDR2 are SGHTA and FQGNSA. The protocol used for the library was 5' RACE. Preparation of each TCR library used around 3,500 ng of total RNA. For each sample, cDNA was synthesized in eight separate reactions using SMARTScribe reverse transcriptase. During cDNA synthesis, template switching was used to introduce unique molecular identifiers that contained a 6-nucleotide sample barcode. Amplification of TCRalpha and TCRbeta cDNA involved two nested PCRs of about 15 and 9 cycles, and each PCR was followed by bead purification. Before amplification, the cDNA was treated with uracil DNA-glycosylase and purified using the QIAquick PCR purification kit. In the second PCR, Illumina TruSeq-compatible adapters and sample-specific barcodes were added. TapeStation and Qubit were used to check library quality and concentration, and 5 ng of each library went into the pool. The pooled libraries were sequenced with 2 x 100 bp reads and custom sequencing primers on an Illumina HiSeq2500 single-index Rapid Run. The study's processing was this. UMI-based consensus assembly with MiGEC version 1.2.6 was used to correct PCR and sequencing errors. MiXCR version 2.1.1 was used for V(D)J alignment, clonotype assembly and CDR3 extraction. To normalise gene usage, clonotype sharing and MAIT/NKT TCR abundance, the top 1000, 10 000 and 20 000 clonotypes in each sample were analysed. After downsampling to 27 000 UMIs, diversity was calculated as the inverse Simpson index using the vegan R package. Paired Mann-Whitney U tests were applied to discordant twin pairs, with Benjamini-Hochberg correction for multiple testing. Reads reprocessed by TCRdb are summarized as one entry per CDR3 protein sequence, and DNA is absent. The authors' filters were not applied to this entry. The sample has around 400,000 distinct CDR3 sequences on record. The ten largest clonotypes hold 2% to 3% of the sample.

About this clonotype itself: Its antigen specificity is not known.

This clonotype was sampled from a human donor with ulcerative colitis or Crohn's disease, or a healthy co-twin of an affected twin (not recorded which). Sequenced sample: blood. The V and J segments used are TRBV7-2 and TRBJ1-5. The CDR3 amino acid sequence is: CASSLEGGGYQPQHF.